The 29 T cell receptor beta chains listed next were all sequenced from one sample in a study of cytomegalovirus exposure and HLA in healthy donors. PCR was performed using 60 Vbeta and 13 Jbeta primers. Generated by immunoSEQ multiplex PCR, the TCRdb table keeps only in-frame clones and is missing some. The repertoire consists of approximately 170,000 clones, with approximately 80% occurring once and the leading ten covering approximately 10%. What was sequenced was PBMCs. The receptors come from a man aged 18 to 30 in good health and CMV-seropositive.

This chain joins TRBV27 and TRBJ1-1; tentative D call: TRBD1 (5 bases). Trimming removed 4 bases from V and 5 bases from J, with 14 bases in between. Germline assignment: CDR1 MNHEY and CDR2 SMNVEV (reference sequence). This CDR3 comprises 14 residues. CDR3 DNA sequence: TGTGCCAGCAGTTGGGGGGGTCCCGGGACTGAAGCTTTCTTT. It translates to CASSWGGPGTEAFF.

This clone is a singleton in its sample. V gene TRBV11-2 combines with J gene TRBJ2-7; 10 nucleotides match TRBD1. V was pared by 5 bases and J by 3 bases, with 10 bases of the junction left unmatched. CDR3 length: 16 amino acids. Germline V lookup: CDR1 SGHAT, CDR2 FQNNGV. Here the CDR3 DNA reads TGTGCCAGCAGCCCCGGTATGGGACAGGGGATCTACGAGCAGTACTTC. It encodes CASSPGMGQGIYEQYF.

The chain uses TRBV7-8 and TRBJ2-1; TRBD2 is a possible D gene (5 bases). V lost 3 bases and J 3 bases, leaving 15 bases between the germline ends. CDR1 and CDR2 from the germline V gene are SGHVS and FQNEAQ. This CDR3 has 16 residues. CDR3 in DNA: TGTGCCAGCAGCTTGTTTACCGGGATCTTCTACAATGAGCAGTTCTTC. It is translated as CASSLFTGIFYNEQFF.

The CDR3 reads CASSVGGTPSGANVLTF. CDR3 in DNA: TGTGCCAGCAGCGTAGGGGGGACACCCTCTGGGGCCAACGTCCTGACTTTC. The chain couples TRBV9 to TRBJ2-6, with D perhaps TRBD1 (6 bases). CDR3 length equals 17 residues. V lost 0 bases to trimming and J lost 0 bases, with 10 bases between them. Per the germline V gene, CDR1 is SGDLS and CDR2 is YYNGEE.

This clone has more than one count but fewer than ten. The chain uses TRBV10-3 and TRBJ2-7; D is ambiguous. V was trimmed by 0 bases and J by 3 bases, leaving 9 bases between them. Germline CDR1 ENHRY, CDR2 SYGVKD. The CDR3 contains 14 residues. The CDR3 coding sequence is TGTGCCATCAGTGAGTCCGTGTTTCGCTACGAGCAGTACTTC. Its protein product is CAISESVFRYEQYF.

This rearrangement joins TRBV27 to TRBJ2-5; possible D gene TRBD1, 6 bases. The CDR3 is 13 amino acids. Trimming cost V 9 bases and J 5 bases, with 16 bases left between them. Per the germline V gene, CDR1 is MNHEY and CDR2 is SMNVEV (reference sequence). The CDR3 region is CASFSGDGETQYF. The DNA of the CDR3 is TGTGCCAGTTTTTCAGGGGATGGCGAGACCCAGTACTTC.

The chain links TRBV2 to TRBJ2-3; possible D gene TRBD2, 7 bases. V shed 5 bases and J shed 2 bases, with 17 bases lying between them. This CDR3 is built from 16 residues. Germline loops: CDR1 SNHLY, CDR2 FYNNEI. The CDR3 DNA reads as TGTGCCAGCAGTCTGGGGGAAGGGGGGGCCACAGATACGCAGTATTTT. This codes for CASSLGEGGATDTQYF.

This sequence joins TRBV13 and TRBJ1-2, with D uncertain. Trimming stripped 5 bases from V and 5 bases from J, with 15 bases between. This CDR3 is built from 14 residues. CDR1 is PRHDT, CDR2 FYEKMQ, per germline (reference sequence). The CDR3 spells CASSQPAAGYGYTF. CDR3 in DNA: TGTGCCAGCAGCCAGCCGGCGGCGGGGTATGGCTACACCTTC. Variable domain in full (rest from reference TRBV13 and TRBJ1-2): AAGVIQSPRHLIKEKRETATLKCYPIPRHDTVYWYQQGPGQDPQFLISFYEKMQSDKGSIPDRFSAQQFSDYHSELNMSSLELGDSALYFCASSQPAAGYGYTFGSGTRLTVV.

V usage is TRBV9 and J usage is TRBJ1-2, with D possibly being TRBD1 (5 bases). Germline CDR1 is SGDLS and CDR2 is YYNGEE. Trimming shortened V by 3 bases and J by 6 bases, and 9 bases separated the two germline ends. CDR3 length: 12 residues. The CDR3 bases are TGTGCCAGCAGCGGATACAGGAATGGCTACACCTTC. Translation gives CASSGYRNGYTF.

V gene TRBV4-1 combines with J gene TRBJ2-7, with TRBD1 matching over 10 bases. The CDR3 spans 16 residues. Per germline, CDR1 MGHRA and CDR2 YSYEKL. Trimming cost V 4 bases and J 1 base; bases outside gene matches: 7. The CDR3 spells CASSRSGQGESYEQYF. CDR3 DNA: TGCGCCAGCAGCCGGTCAGGACAGGGGGAGTCCTACGAGCAGTACTTC.

The chain carries TRBV2 and TRBJ2-1; a possible D gene is TRBD2 (6 bases). In germline, CDR1 is SNHLY, CDR2 FYNNEI. CDR3 size: 15 residues. V was trimmed by 6 bases and J by 1 base, leaving 13 bases between them. CDR3 nucleotides: TGTGCCAGCAGGCCGACTAGAGAGTCCTACAATGAGCAGTTCTTC. This codes for CASRPTRESYNEQFF.

This chain joins TRBV6-5 and TRBJ2-3, with 7 positions matching TRBD2. V lost 0 bases and J lost 5; bases outside the gene matches: 8. The CDR3 runs 16 residues. Germline V gene lookup returns CDR1 MNHEY and CDR2 SVGAGI. The CDR3 DNA follows: TGTGCCAGCAGTTACTCGAAGGCGGGAGCGAGAGATACGCAGTATTTT. Amino acids: CASSYSKAGARDTQYF.

This chain connects TRBV7-9 to TRBJ1-2; unclear D gene. Germline values: CDR1 SEHNR, CDR2 FQNEAQ (reference sequence). CDR3 size: 14 residues. V was pared by 2 bases and J by 4 bases, with 11 bases between. The CDR3 DNA reads TGTGCCAGCAGCTTATCCCAGAACCCCTATGGCTACACCTTC. The encoded protein is CASSLSQNPYGYTF.

The chain couples TRBV18 to TRBJ2-2, with 7 bases aligning to TRBD2. The ends lost 1 base at V and 5 bases at J; junction bases unmatched: 1. Germline CDR1 reads KGHSH; CDR2 reads LQKENI. The CDR3 is 14 residues long. The CDR3 nucleotides read TGTGCCAGCTCACCACAACTAGCGACCGGGGAGCTGTTTTTT. Translating gives CASSPQLATGELFF.

This clone was counted only a few times. The chain couples TRBV4-1 to TRBJ1-4; D is possibly TRBD1 (6 bases). This CDR3 has 13 residues. V was pared by 3 bases and J by 8 bases, with 10 bases between. Germline loops: CDR1 MGHRA, CDR2 YSYEKL. The CDR3 DNA sequence: TGCGCCAGCAGCCACGGGACACCCGAAAAACTGTTTTTT. The encoded protein is CASSHGTPEKLFF.

The V call is TRBV9, the J call TRBJ1-1; a possible D gene is TRBD1 (5 bases). With 3 bases removed from V and 0 bases from J, the gap between germline ends came to 9 bases. CDR1 and CDR2 from the germline V gene are SGDLS and YYNGEE. The CDR3 runs to 14 residues. The chain's CDR3 is CASSDGDLNTEAFF. The CDR3 nucleotides are TGTGCCAGCAGCGACGGGGACTTGAACACTGAAGCTTTCTTT.

The V gene is TRBV5-4, the J gene TRBJ2-7; 9 positions agree with TRBD1. Germline V gene data show CDR1 as SGHNT and CDR2 as YYREEE (reference sequence). Losses at the gene ends were 4 bases for V and 5 bases for J; bases not matched to a gene: 7. The CDR3 covers 14 residues. CDR3 DNA sequence: TGTGCCAGCAGCCTAAGGACAGGGGAAAACGAGCAGTACTTC. This sequence encodes CASSLRTGENEQYF.

The rearrangement links TRBV7-8 to TRBJ1-5; 8 bases map to TRBD1. The V gene's germline CDR1 is SGHVS and CDR2 FQNEAQ. CDR3 length equals 14 residues. The junction had 2 bases not matched to a gene; V was cut back by 1 base and J by 6 bases. This chain's CDR3 is CASSLGTGSQPQHF. CDR3 DNA sequence: TGTGCCAGCAGCTTAGGGACAGGGAGTCAGCCCCAGCATTTT.

This clone was recorded only once. The chain employs TRBV9 and TRBJ1-1; 8 nucleotides align to TRBD1. V lost 1 base to trimming and J lost 5 bases; unmatched junction nucleotides: 1. The V gene's germline CDR1 is SGDLS and CDR2 YYNGEE. The CDR3 has 13 amino acids. The CDR3 loop is CASSVWTGTEAFF. The CDR3 DNA reads as TGTGCCAGCAGCGTATGGACAGGGACTGAAGCTTTCTTT.

This clone was seen just once. The chain combines TRBV28 with TRBJ1-5, with D unclear. The germline CDR1 and CDR2 sequences are MDHEN and SYDVKM. The germline V and J ends were trimmed by 2 bases and 1 base, with 3 bases remaining between them. This CDR3 comprises 13 residues. CDR3 bases: TGTGCCAGCAGTTTAGGCAGCAATCAGCCCCAGCATTTT. Its protein is CASSLGSNQPQHF.

The genes are TRBV9 and TRBJ1-3; D gene ambiguous. Trimming left V 4 bases short and J 8 bases short, with 7 bases between. Germline V gene data show CDR1 as SGDLS and CDR2 as YYNGEE. The CDR3 has 11 residues. The CDR3 is CASSQADTIYF. The DNA for the CDR3 is TGTGCCAGCAGCCAAGCCGACACCATATATTTT.

The CDR3 spells CASSYGGELNSPLHF. CDR3 DNA: TGTGCCAGCAGCTACGGGGGGGAATTGAATTCACCCCTCCACTTT. The V and J genes are TRBV6-5 and TRBJ1-6, with D tentatively TRBD1 (5 bases). The CDR3 covers 15 residues. CDR1 is MNHEY and CDR2 is SVGAGI in the germline V gene. Trimming shortened V by 6 bases and J by 7 bases, and 16 bases separated the two germline ends.

The rearrangement links TRBV29-1 to TRBJ1-2; no definite D call. Germline V gene sequence: CDR1 SQVTM, CDR2 ANQGSEA. The CDR3 totals 11 residues. Between the trimmed V and J ends, which lost 4 bases and 3 bases, there was a span of 6 bases. CDR3 bases: TGCAGCGTTGCCCGGGACTATGGCTACACCTTC. Its translation is CSVARDYGYTF. The variable domain in full, with the rest retrieved from reference TRBV29-1 and TRBJ1-2, is SAVISQKPSRDICQRGTSLTIQCQVDSQVTMMFWYRQQPGQSLTLIATANQGSEATYESGFVIDKFPISRPNLTFSTLTVSNMSPEDSSIYLCSVARDYGYTFGSGTRLTVV.

The rearrangement links TRBV4-1 to TRBJ2-7; D perhaps matches TRBD2 (6 bases). The length of the CDR3 is 16 residues. Germline lookup yields CDR1 MGHRA and CDR2 YSYEKL. The V gene lost 4 bases and the J gene lost 0 bases, with 16 bases spanning the gap. CDR3 in amino acids: CASSRGGGLSSYEQYF. The CDR3 DNA reads as TGCGCCAGCAGCCGGGGTGGGGGGTTAAGCTCCTACGAGCAGTACTTC.

This clone was recorded a few times. This chain connects TRBV6-1 to TRBJ1-1, with D uncertain. The CDR3 totals 14 residues. The germline V and J ends were trimmed by 6 bases and 0 bases, with 11 bases remaining between them. Germline CDR1 reads MNHNS; CDR2 reads SASEGT. The CDR3 DNA is TGTGCCAGCAGGCCTATGATAATGAACACTGAAGCTTTCTTT. Amino acids: CASRPMIMNTEAFF.

The chain is built from TRBV19 and TRBJ1-2, with D perhaps TRBD1 (5 bases). V was shortened by 4 bases and J by 3 bases, with 9 bases between the two germline ends. CDR1 and CDR2 from the germline V gene are LNHDA and SQIVND (reference sequence). This CDR3 region has 13 residues. CDR3 nucleotides: TGTGCCAGTAGTACCAGGGTGGACTATGGCTACACCTTC. Its protein is CASSTRVDYGYTF. The full variable domain, rest sourced from reference TRBV19 and TRBJ1-2, is DGGITQSPKYLFRKEGQNVTLSCEQNLNHDAMYWYRQDPGQGLRLIYYSQIVNDFQKGDIAEGYSVSREKKESFPLTVTSAQKNPTAFYLCASSTRVDYGYTFGSGTRLTVV.

This chain's CDR3 is CASNPSGIGSYEQYF. CDR3 sequence (DNA): TGTGCCAGCAACCCGTCGGGGATAGGCTCCTACGAGCAGTACTTC. This chain connects TRBV27 to TRBJ2-7; possibly TRBD2 for D (5 bases). The germline gives CDR1 MNHEY, CDR2 SMNVEV (reference sequence). Trimming cost V 7 bases and J 0 bases, with 16 bases left between them. The CDR3 loop spans 15 amino acids.

The V call is TRBV11-2, the J call TRBJ2-7, with TRBD1 identical over 8 bases. Germline assignment: CDR1 SGHAT and CDR2 FQNNGV. V was pared by 3 bases and J by 2 bases, with 3 bases of the junction left unmatched. The CDR3 is 14 residues long. DNA of the CDR3: TGTGCCAGCAGCTTTGACAGGGGCCCCTACGAGCAGTACTTC. It specifies CASSFDRGPYEQYF. Supplemented by reference TRBV11-2 and TRBJ2-7, the full variable domain reads EAGVAQSPRYKIIEKRQSVAFWCNPISGHATLYWYQQILGQGPKLLIQFQNNGVVDDSQLPKDRFSAERLKGVDSTLKIQPAKLEDSAVYLCASSFDRGPYEQYFGPGTRLTVT.

The chain employs TRBV19 and TRBJ1-5, with D perhaps TRBD1 (5 bases). Germline CDR1 is LNHDA and CDR2 is SQIVND (reference sequence). The CDR3 has 15 amino acids. Trimming took 7 bases from V and 1 from J, leaving 14 bases between them. The CDR3 sequence is CASTLWRGSNQPQHF. The DNA for the CDR3 is TGTGCCAGTACCCTTTGGAGGGGCAGCAATCAGCCCCAGCATTTT. The full variable domain, completed using reference TRBV19 and TRBJ1-5, is DGGITQSPKYLFRKEGQNVTLSCEQNLNHDAMYWYRQDPGQGLRLIYYSQIVNDFQKGDIAEGYSVSREKKESFPLTVTSAQKNPTAFYLCASTLWRGSNQPQHFGDGTRLSIL.